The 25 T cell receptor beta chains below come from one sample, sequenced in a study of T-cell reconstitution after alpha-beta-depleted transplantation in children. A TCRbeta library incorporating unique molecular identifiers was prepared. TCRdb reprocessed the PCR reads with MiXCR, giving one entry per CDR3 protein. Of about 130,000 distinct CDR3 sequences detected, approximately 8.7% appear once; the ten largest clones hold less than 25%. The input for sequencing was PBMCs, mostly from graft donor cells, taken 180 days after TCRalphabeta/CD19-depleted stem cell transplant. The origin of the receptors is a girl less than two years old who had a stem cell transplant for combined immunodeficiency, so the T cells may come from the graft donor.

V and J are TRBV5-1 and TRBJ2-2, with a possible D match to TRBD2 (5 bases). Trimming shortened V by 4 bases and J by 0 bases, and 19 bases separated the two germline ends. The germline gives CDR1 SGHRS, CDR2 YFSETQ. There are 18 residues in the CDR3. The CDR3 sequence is CASSDGRGFSTNTGELFF. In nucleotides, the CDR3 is TGCGCCAGCAGCGACGGAAGAGGGTTCTCTACGAACACCGGGGAGCTGTTTTTT. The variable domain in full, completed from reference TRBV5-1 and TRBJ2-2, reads KAGVTQTPRYLIKTRGQQVTLSCSPISGHRSVSWYQQTPGQGLQFLFEYFSETQRNKGNFPGRFSGRQFSNSRSEMNVSTLELGDSALYLCASSDGRGFSTNTGELFFGEGSRLTVL.

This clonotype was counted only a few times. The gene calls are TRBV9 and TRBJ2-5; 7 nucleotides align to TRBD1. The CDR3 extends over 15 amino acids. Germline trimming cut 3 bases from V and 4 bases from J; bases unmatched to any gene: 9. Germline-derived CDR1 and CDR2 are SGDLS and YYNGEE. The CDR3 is CASSGFPGQLETQYF. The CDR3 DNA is TGTGCCAGCAGCGGATTCCCGGGACAGCTAGAGACCCAGTACTTC.

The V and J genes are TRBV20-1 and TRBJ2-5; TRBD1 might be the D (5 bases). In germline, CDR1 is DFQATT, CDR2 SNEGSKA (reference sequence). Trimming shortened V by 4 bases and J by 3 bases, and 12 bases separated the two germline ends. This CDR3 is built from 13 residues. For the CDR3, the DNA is TGCAGTGCTAACCAAACCAGGGAAGAGACCCAGTACTTC. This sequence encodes CSANQTREETQYF.

CDR3 region: CASSRGTEQANTGELFF. In DNA, the CDR3 is TGTGCCAGCAGTCGCGGGACAGAGCAAGCGAACACCGGGGAGCTGTTTTTT. This chain connects TRBV6-1 to TRBJ2-2, with D possibly being TRBD1 (7 bases). V gave up 5 bases and J gave up 0 bases, with 16 bases separating them. Germline values: CDR1 MNHNS, CDR2 SASEGT. The CDR3 has 17 residues.

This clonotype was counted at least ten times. The DNA for the CDR3 is TGTGCCAGCAGTTTATGGGTCAGAGGGGATTCTAACTATGGCTACACCTTC. It is translated as CASSLWVRGDSNYGYTF. The chain couples TRBV12-3 or TRBV12-4 to TRBJ1-2; TRBD1 might be the D (5 bases). The ends were cut back, 2 bases at V and 0 bases at J, with 16 bases in the middle. CDR3 length: 17 amino acids.

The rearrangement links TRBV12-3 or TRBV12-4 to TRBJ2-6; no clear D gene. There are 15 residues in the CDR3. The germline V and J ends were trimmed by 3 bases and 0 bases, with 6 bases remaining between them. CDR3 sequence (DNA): TGTGCCAGCAGTTTTTGGCTCTCTGGGGCCAACGTCCTGACTTTC. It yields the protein CASSFWLSGANVLTF.

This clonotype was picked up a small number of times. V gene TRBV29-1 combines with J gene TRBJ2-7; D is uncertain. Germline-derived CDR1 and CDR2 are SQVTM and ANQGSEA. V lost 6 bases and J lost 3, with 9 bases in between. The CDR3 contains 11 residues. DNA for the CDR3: TGCAGCGTGCTGTCCAACTACGAGCAGTACTTC. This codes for CSVLSNYEQYF.

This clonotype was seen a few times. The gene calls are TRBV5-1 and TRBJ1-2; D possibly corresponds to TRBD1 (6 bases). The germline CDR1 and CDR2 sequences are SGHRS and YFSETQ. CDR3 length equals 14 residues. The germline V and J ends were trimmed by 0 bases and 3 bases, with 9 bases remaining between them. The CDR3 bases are TGCGCCAGCAGCTTGGAGGCAGGGGACTATGGCTACACCTTC. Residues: CASSLEAGDYGYTF.

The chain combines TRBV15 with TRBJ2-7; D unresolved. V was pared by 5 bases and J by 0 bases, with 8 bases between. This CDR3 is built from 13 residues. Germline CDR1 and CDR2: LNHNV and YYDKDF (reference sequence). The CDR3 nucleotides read TGTGCCACCAGCCCCGACTCCTCCTACGAGCAGTACTTC. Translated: CATSPDSSYEQYF. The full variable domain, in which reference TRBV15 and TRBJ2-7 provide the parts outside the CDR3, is DAMVIQNPRYQVTQFGKPVTLSCSQTLNHNVMYWYQQKSSQAPKLLFHYYDKDFNNEADTPDNFQSRRPNTSFCFLDIRSPGLGDTAMYLCATSPDSSYEQYFGPGTRLTVT.

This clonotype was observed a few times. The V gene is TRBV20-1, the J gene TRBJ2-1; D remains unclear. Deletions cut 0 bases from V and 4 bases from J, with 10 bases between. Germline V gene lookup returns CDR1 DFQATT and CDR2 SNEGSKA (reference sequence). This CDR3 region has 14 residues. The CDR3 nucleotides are TGCAGTGCTAGAGATAACTCGCAGTACAATGAGCAGTTCTTC. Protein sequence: CSARDNSQYNEQFF.

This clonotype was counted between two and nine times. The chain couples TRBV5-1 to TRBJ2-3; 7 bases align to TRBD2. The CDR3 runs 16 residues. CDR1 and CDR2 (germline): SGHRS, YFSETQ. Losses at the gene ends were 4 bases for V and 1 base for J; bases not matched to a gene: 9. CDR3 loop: CASSRGVQGGTDTQYF. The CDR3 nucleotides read TGCGCCAGCAGCCGGGGGGTGCAGGGTGGCACAGATACGCAGTATTTT.

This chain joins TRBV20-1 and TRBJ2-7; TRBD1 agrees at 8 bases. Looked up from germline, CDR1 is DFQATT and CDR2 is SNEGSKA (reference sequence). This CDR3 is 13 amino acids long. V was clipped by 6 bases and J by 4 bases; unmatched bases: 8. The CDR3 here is CSAPTGEIYEQYF. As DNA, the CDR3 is TGCAGTGCCCCGACAGGGGAGATATACGAGCAGTACTTC.

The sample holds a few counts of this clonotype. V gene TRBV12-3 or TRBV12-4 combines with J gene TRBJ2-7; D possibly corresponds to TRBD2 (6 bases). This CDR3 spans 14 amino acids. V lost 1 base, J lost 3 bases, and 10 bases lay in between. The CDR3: CASSLGRGIYEQYF. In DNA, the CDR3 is TGTGCCAGCAGTTTAGGTCGGGGGATCTACGAGCAGTACTTC.

In DNA, the CDR3 is TGTGCCAGCAGCCTAGGGACGTCGGGAAACGGGGAGCTGTTTTTT. It encodes CASSLGTSGNGELFF. This chain uses TRBV11-3 with TRBJ2-2; perhaps D is TRBD1 or TRBD2 (5 bases each). The CDR3 is 15 residues long. Germline V gene lookup returns CDR1 SGHNT and CDR2 YENEEA. V lost 5 bases to trimming and J lost 7 bases, with 17 bases between them.

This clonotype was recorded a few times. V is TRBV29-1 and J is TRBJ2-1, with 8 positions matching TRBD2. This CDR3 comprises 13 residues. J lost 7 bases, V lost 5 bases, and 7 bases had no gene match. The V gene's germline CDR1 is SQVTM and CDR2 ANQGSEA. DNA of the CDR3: TGCAGCGTTCTGGGACTAGTTAGAAATGAGCAGTTCTTC. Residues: CSVLGLVRNEQFF.

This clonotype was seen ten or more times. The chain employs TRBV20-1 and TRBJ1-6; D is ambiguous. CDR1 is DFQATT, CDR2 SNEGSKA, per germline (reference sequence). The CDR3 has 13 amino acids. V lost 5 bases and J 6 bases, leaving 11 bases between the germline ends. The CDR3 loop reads CSARPVSNSPLHF. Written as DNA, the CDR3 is TGCAGTGCTCGCCCCGTATCTAATTCACCCCTCCACTTT.

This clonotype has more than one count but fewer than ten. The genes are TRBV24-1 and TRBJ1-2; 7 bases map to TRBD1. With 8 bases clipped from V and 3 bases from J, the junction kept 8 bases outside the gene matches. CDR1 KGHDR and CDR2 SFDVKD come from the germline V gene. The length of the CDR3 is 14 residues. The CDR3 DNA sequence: TGTGCCACCACCAGTGAGGGACAGCACTATGGCTACACCTTC. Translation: CATTSEGQHYGYTF.

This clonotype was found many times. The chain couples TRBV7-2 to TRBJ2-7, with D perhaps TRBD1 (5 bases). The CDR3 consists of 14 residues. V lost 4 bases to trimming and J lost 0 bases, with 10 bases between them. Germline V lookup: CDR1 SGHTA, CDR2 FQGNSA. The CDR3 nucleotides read TGTGCCAGCAGCTCTGCGACAGCCTCCTACGAGCAGTACTTC. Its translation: CASSSATASYEQYF.

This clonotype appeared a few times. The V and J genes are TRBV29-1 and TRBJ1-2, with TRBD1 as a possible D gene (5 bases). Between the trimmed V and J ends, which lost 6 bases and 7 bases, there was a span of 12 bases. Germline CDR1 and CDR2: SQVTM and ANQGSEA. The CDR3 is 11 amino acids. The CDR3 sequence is CSVKGQSGYTF. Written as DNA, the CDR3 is TGCAGCGTGAAGGGGCAGTCTGGCTACACCTTC.

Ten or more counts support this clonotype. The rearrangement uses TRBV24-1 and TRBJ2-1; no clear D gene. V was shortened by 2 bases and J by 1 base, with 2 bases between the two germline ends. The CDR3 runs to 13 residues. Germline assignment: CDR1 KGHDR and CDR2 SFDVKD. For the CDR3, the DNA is TGTGCCACCAGTGATTCGTCCTACAATGAGCAGTTCTTC. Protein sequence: CATSDSSYNEQFF.

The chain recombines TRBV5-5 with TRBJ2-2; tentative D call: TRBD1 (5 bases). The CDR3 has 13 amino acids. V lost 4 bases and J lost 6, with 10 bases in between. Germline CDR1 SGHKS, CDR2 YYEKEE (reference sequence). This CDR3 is CASSASGPGELFF. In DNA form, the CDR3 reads TGTGCCAGCAGCGCCTCAGGGCCCGGGGAGCTGTTTTTT.

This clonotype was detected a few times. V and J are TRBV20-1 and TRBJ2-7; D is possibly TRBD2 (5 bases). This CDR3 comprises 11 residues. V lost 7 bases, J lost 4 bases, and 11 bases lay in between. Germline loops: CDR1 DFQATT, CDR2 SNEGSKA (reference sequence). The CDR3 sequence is CSVRLAYEQYF. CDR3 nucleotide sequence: TGCAGTGTGAGGCTAGCTTACGAGCAGTACTTC.

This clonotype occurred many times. The CDR3 is CASRTSGGIAYEQYF. In DNA form, the CDR3 reads TGTGCCAGCAGAACTAGCGGGGGGATCGCCTACGAGCAGTACTTC. The chain carries TRBV28 and TRBJ2-7, with TRBD2 matching 12 bases. This CDR3 has 15 amino acids. Losses at the gene ends were 6 bases for V and 2 bases for J; bases not matched to a gene: 5. Germline V gene sequence: CDR1 MDHEN, CDR2 SYDVKM.

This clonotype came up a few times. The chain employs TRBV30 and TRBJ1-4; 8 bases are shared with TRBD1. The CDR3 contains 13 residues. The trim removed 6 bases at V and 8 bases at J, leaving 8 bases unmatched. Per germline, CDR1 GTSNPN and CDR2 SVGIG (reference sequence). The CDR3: CACRQGPGEKLFF. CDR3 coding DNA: TGTGCCTGCAGACAGGGGCCAGGAGAAAAACTGTTTTTT.

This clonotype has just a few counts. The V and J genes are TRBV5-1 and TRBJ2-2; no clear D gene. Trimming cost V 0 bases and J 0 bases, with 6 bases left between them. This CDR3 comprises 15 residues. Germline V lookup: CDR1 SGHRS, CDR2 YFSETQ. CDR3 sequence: CASSLGLPNTGELFF. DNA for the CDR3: TGCGCCAGCAGCTTGGGACTGCCGAACACCGGGGAGCTGTTTTTT.